Listed here are 9 T cell receptor beta chains from one sample, sequenced in a study of blood T cell repertoires in COVID-19. TCRdb's table, derived via immunoSEQ multiplex PCR, lists solely in-frame clones and lacks some. The repertoire consists of under 300,000 clones, with approximately 80% occurring once and the leading ten covering 4% to 6%. Sequences were obtained from peripheral blood. These receptors originate from a woman at least 80 years old with active or convalescent COVID-19.

The V and J genes are TRBV14 and TRBJ1-1; 10 positions match TRBD1. V lost 5 bases, J lost 0 bases, and 6 bases stayed unmatched. Germline V lookup: CDR1 SGHDN, CDR2 FVKESK. This CDR3 is 16 amino acids long. This chain's CDR3 is CASSFGTGVMNTEAFF. The CDR3, as DNA: TGTGCCAGCAGCTTCGGGACAGGGGTTATGAACACTGAAGCTTTCTTT.

The gene calls are TRBV28 and TRBJ2-5; 14 bases are shared with TRBD2. Germline CDR1 MDHEN, CDR2 SYDVKM. CDR3 length: 14 amino acids. The trim removed 8 bases at V and 4 bases at J, leaving 3 bases unmatched. CDR3 sequence reads: CASRLAGGRETQYF. The CDR3 bases are TGTGCCAGCCGACTAGCGGGGGGGCGAGAGACCCAGTACTTC.

This clone was counted a few times. This chain links TRBV27 with TRBJ1-4; D not resolved. Germline V gene data show CDR1 as MNHEY and CDR2 as SMNVEV (reference sequence). The CDR3 sequence is 13 residues long. Trimming left V 5 bases short and J 8 bases short, with 12 bases between. The CDR3 is CASSKREREKLFF. Written as DNA, the CDR3 is TGTGCCAGCAGTAAGCGGGAGAGGGAAAAACTGTTTTTT. The whole variable domain, remainder taken from reference TRBV27 and TRBJ1-4, is EAQVTQNPRYLITVTGKKLTVTCSQNMNHEYMSWYRQDPGLGLRQIYYSMNVEVTDKGDVPEGYKVSRKEKRNFPLILESPSPNQTSLYFCASSKREREKLFFGSGTQLSVL.

This clone has only one observation. The V and J genes are TRBV5-1 and TRBJ2-2, with TRBD2 matching 12 bases. The junction had 8 bases not matched to a gene; V was cut back by 2 bases and J by 6 bases. Germline V lookup: CDR1 SGHRS, CDR2 YFSETQ. The CDR3 is 17 amino acids. The CDR3 reads CASSFPSGRASAGELFF. In nucleotides, the CDR3 is TGCGCCAGCAGCTTTCCTAGCGGGAGGGCCAGTGCCGGGGAGCTGTTTTTT.

The chain is built from TRBV7-9 and TRBJ1-1, with TRBD1 matching over 8 bases. CDR3 size: 14 residues. Losses at the gene ends were 2 bases for V and 3 bases for J; bases not matched to a gene: 2. Germline V CDR1 and CDR2: SEHNR, FQNEAQ (reference sequence). The CDR3 loop is CASSLKTGDTEAFF. Here the CDR3 DNA reads TGTGCCAGCAGCTTAAAGACAGGGGACACTGAAGCTTTCTTT.

Only one count was recorded for this clone. The rearrangement uses TRBV11-2 and TRBJ2-1; weak D call: TRBD1 (5 bases). V shed 4 bases and J shed 13 bases, with 11 bases lying between them. The CDR3 contains 11 residues. Per germline, CDR1 SGHAT and CDR2 FQNNGV. CDR3 residues: CASSSDITQFF. The DNA of the CDR3 is TGTGCCAGCAGCTCGGACATTACCCAGTTCTTC.

The V gene is TRBV9, the J gene TRBJ1-6; D may be TRBD1 (6 bases). The CDR3 has 15 residues. Germline CDR1 and CDR2: SGDLS and YYNGEE. The V gene lost 0 bases and the J gene lost 8 bases, with 12 bases spanning the gap. The CDR3 sequence is CASSVEPGVDSPLHF. CDR3 in DNA: TGTGCCAGCAGCGTAGAGCCAGGGGTGGATTCACCCCTCCACTTT.

This chain uses TRBV30 with TRBJ2-2; the D gene is possibly TRBD2 (6 bases). V was pared by 0 bases and J by 8 bases, with 10 bases between. CDR3 length equals 13 residues. In germline, CDR1 is GTSNPN, CDR2 SVGIG (reference sequence). CDR3 sequence reads: CAWSVGGMGELFF. Here the CDR3 DNA reads TGTGCCTGGAGTGTTGGAGGGATGGGGGAGCTGTTTTTT.

This clone appeared a single time. The V gene is TRBV19, the J gene TRBJ1-5; D remains unclear. V was cut by 5 bases and J by 9 bases, with 8 bases left in between. The CDR3 is 11 residues long. Germline CDR1 is LNHDA and CDR2 is SQIVND (reference sequence). In nucleotides, the CDR3 is TGTGCCAGTAGTGGAGGATGGCCCCAGCATTTT. It translates to CASSGGWPQHF.